These T cell receptor beta chains were read from a single sample in a study of beta chain features in type 1 diabetes. Profiling relied on immunoSEQ multiplex PCR, and the TCRdb table lists in-frame clones only, not all of them. The table has 130,000 to 150,000 clones, about 10% seen once; the top ten hold around 1.2%. The sequenced sample was naive CD4+ T cells from blood. These receptors came from a young man in good health. CDR3s include the opening cysteine and the closing phenylalanine or tryptophan. The D gene is left open where the match is weak. Only part of the rows carry a size: once, few, many, or a class if the clone is expanded.

D: TRBD1
length: 12
size: NA
V: TRBV10-3
J: TRBJ2-7
DNA: TGTGCCATCAGTGACAGGGGGCACGAGCAGTACTTC
CDR3: CAISDRGHEQYF

D: NA
length: 15
size: few
V: TRBV11-2
J: TRBJ2-4
DNA: TGTGCCAGCAGCTTGTCGGGTTCAGCCAAAAACATTCAGTACTTC
CDR3: CASSLSGSAKNIQYF

D: NA
length: 13
size: NA
V: TRBV5-1
J: TRBJ2-5
DNA: TGCGCCAGCAGCGAACAGGGTCAGGAAACCCAGTACTTC
CDR3: CASSEQGQETQYF

D: TRBD2
length: 15
size: few
V: TRBV4-1
J: TRBJ2-7
DNA: TGTGCCAGCAGCCAAGATCGGGGGGGGGCCTACGAGCAGTACTTC
CDR3: CASSQDRGGAYEQYF

D: NA
length: 15
size: NA
V: TRBV27
J: TRBJ1-4
DNA: TGTGCCAGCAGTTCCACAAGGACAGTAATCGAAAAACTGTTTTTT
CDR3: CASSSTRTVIEKLFF

D: TRBD1
length: 15
size: NA
V: TRBV9
J: TRBJ1-2
DNA: TGTGCCAGCAGCGTAGAGACAGGGCCGTTATATGGCTACACCTTC
CDR3: CASSVETGPLYGYTF

D: NA
length: 14
size: few
V: TRBV6-5
J: TRBJ2-7
DNA: TGTGCCAGCAGTTACTCGGCTAGCGACCTCGAGCAGTACTTC
CDR3: CASSYSASDLEQYF

D: NA
length: 15
size: few
V: TRBV21-1
J: TRBJ2-7
DNA: TGTGCCAGCAGCAAAGAAGGGACAGGGGCCCACGAGCAGTACTTC
CDR3: CASSKEGTGAHEQYF

D: TRBD2
length: 15
size: NA
V: TRBV7-3
J: TRBJ2-1
DNA: TGTGCCAGCAGCGCGTCGGGACTAGCGATGAATGAGCAGTTCTTC
CDR3: CASSASGLAMNEQFF

D: NA
length: 12
size: NA
V: TRBV28
J: TRBJ2-7
DNA: TGTGCCAGCAGCCGCGGGTCCTACGAGCAGTACTTC
CDR3: CASSRGSYEQYF

D: TRBD1
length: 18
size: NA
V: TRBV18
J: TRBJ2-6
DNA: TGTGCCAGCTCACCACCGGGACAGGGGACCTCTGGGGCCAACGTCCTGACTTTC
CDR3: CASSPPGQGTSGANVLTF

D: TRBD2
length: 15
size: few
V: TRBV7-3
J: TRBJ2-2
DNA: TGTGCCAGCAGCCCAGGACTAGCGGTAGCCGGGGAGCTGTTTTTT
CDR3: CASSPGLAVAGELFF

D: NA
length: 15
size: NA
V: TRBV5-1
J: TRBJ2-1
DNA: TGCGCCAGCAGCCTGGCCGGCAGGGTAAACAATGAGCAGTTCTTC
CDR3: CASSLAGRVNNEQFF

D: NA
length: 13
size: NA
V: TRBV4-1
J: TRBJ2-7
DNA: TGCGCCAGCAGCCAAGTGCAAACCTACGAGCAGTACTTC
CDR3: CASSQVQTYEQYF

D: NA
length: 13
size: NA
V: TRBV7-9
J: TRBJ2-5
DNA: TGTGCCAGCAGCCTCTGGCGGGTTGGGGACCAGTACTTC
CDR3: CASSLWRVGDQYF

D: TRBD1
length: 15
size: few
V: TRBV6-6
J: TRBJ2-1
DNA: TGTGCCAGCAGTCCCCGGGACAGGGGTTACAATGAGCAGTTCTTC
CDR3: CASSPRDRGYNEQFF

D: NA
length: 13
size: few
V: TRBV4-3
J: TRBJ2-3
DNA: TGCGCCAGCAGCCAAGATTCAGCAGATACGCAGTATTTT
CDR3: CASSQDSADTQYF

D: NA
length: 14
size: few
V: TRBV11-2
J: TRBJ2-7
DNA: TGTGCCAGCAGCTTCACCCTAGGCCCCTACGAGCAGTACTTC
CDR3: CASSFTLGPYEQYF

D: TRBD1
length: 14
size: NA
V: TRBV6-5
J: TRBJ2-3
DNA: TGTGCCAGCAACCAGGGACAGAGCACAGGTACGCAGTATTTT
CDR3: CASNQGQSTGTQYF